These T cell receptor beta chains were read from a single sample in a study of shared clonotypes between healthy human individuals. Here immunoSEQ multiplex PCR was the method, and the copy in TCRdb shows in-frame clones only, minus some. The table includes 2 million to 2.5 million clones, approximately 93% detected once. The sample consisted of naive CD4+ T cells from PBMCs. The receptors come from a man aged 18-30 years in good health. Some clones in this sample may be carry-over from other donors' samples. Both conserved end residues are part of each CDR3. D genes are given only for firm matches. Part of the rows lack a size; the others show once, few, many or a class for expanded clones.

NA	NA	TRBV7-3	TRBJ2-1	CASSPGTPSYNEQFF	TGTGCCAGCAGCCCCGGGACTCCGTCCTACAATGAGCAGTTCTTC
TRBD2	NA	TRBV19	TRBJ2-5	CASARGGQETQYF	TGTGCCAGTGCCCGGGGGGGGCAAGAGACCCAGTACTTC
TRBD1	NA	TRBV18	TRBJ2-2	CASSDRGNTGELFF	TGTGCCAGCTCAGACAGGGGGAACACCGGGGAGCTGTTTTTT
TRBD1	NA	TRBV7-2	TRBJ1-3	CASSLSGTAGNTIYF	TGTGCCAGCAGCTTATCTGGGACAGCTGGAAACACCATATATTTT
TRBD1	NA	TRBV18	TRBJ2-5	CASSPERDRGETQYF	TGTGCCAGCTCACCAGAACGGGACAGGGGTGAGACCCAGTACTTC
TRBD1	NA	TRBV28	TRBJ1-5	CASSGDRGLLADQPQHF	TGTGCCAGCAGTGGGGACAGGGGGCTTTTAGCGGATCAGCCCCAGCATTTT
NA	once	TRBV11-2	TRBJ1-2	CASSLAAVYGGGGYTF	TGTGCCAGCAGCTTAGCGGCGGTCTATGGTGGCGGAGGCTACACCTTC
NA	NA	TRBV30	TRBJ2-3	CAWSVIAGDTQYF	TGTGCCTGGAGTGTAATCGCAGGAGATACGCAGTATTTT
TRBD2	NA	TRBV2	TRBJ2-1	CASSTGLAGEQFF	TGTGCCAGCAGCACGGGACTAGCGGGGGAGCAGTTCTTC
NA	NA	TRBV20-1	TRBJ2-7	CSAGSGYF	TGCAGTGCTGGAAGCGGGTACTTC
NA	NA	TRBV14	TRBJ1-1	CASSQFRGLASEAFF	TGTGCCAGCAGCCAATTCCGGGGTCTGGCCTCCGAAGCTTTCTTT
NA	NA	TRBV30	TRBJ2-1	CAWRGYNEQFF	TGTGCCTGGAGGGGCTACAATGAGCAGTTCTTC
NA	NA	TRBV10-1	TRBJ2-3	CASSGSTDTQYF	TGCGCCAGCAGTGGAAGCACAGATACGCAGTATTTT
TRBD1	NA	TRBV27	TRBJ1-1	CASSIGTGRTEAFF	TGTGCCAGCAGTATAGGGACAGGGCGCACTGAAGCTTTCTTT
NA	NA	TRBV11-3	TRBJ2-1	CASSLASYYNEQFF	TGTGCCAGCAGCTTAGCGAGCTACTACAATGAGCAGTTCTTC
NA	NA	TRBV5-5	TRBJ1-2	CASSLGGLIDPGYTF	TGTGCCAGCAGCTTGGGCGGCCTAATCGACCCTGGCTACACCTTC
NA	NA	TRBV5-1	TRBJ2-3	CASSSTSVDTQYF	TGCGCCAGCAGCTCTACCAGCGTTGATACGCAGTATTTT
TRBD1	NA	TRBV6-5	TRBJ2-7	CASSYSSAGGGYEQYF	TGTGCCAGCAGTTACTCGTCCGCAGGGGGTGGCTACGAGCAGTACTTC
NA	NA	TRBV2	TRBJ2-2	CASSDLTGRNTGELFF	TGTGCCAGCAGTGATTTGACAGGAAGAAACACCGGGGAGCTGTTTTTT
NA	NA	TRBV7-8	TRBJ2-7	CASSLVSTSAYEQYF	TGTGCCAGCAGCTTAGTTAGCACGTCAGCCTACGAGCAGTACTTC
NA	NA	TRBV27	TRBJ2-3	CASSLNANLRGDTQYF	TGTGCCAGCAGTTTAAACGCGAACTTGAGGGGAGATACGCAGTATTTT
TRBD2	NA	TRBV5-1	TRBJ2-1	CASSLSTGTSGRANEQFF	TGCGCCAGCAGCTTGAGCACCGGGACTAGCGGGAGAGCCAATGAGCAGTTCTTC
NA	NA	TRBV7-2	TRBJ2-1	CASSLGGTTNEQFF	TGTGCCAGCAGCTTAGGTGGGACCACCAATGAGCAGTTCTTC
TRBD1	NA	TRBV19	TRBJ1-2	CASSSLQGAYYGYTF	TGTGCCAGTAGTTCACTACAGGGGGCTTACTATGGCTACACCTTC
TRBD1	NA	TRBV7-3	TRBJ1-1	CASSLNQGVVNTEAFF	TGTGCCAGCAGCTTAAATCAGGGGGTAGTGAACACTGAAGCTTTCTTT
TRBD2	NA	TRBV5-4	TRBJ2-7	CASSFGLAGAGSYEQYF	TGTGCCAGCAGTTTCGGACTAGCGGGTGCCGGCTCCTACGAGCAGTACTTC
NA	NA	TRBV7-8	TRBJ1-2	CASSLGGAFYLNYGYTF	TGTGCCAGCAGCTTAGGCGGGGCCTTCTACCTTAACTATGGCTACACCTTC
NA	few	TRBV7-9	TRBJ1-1	CASSNRVGDAEAFF	TGTGCCAGCAGCAACAGGGTGGGAGACGCTGAAGCTTTCTTT
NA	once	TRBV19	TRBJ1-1	CASSMWIGEAFF	TGTGCCAGTAGTATGTGGATAGGCGAGGCTTTCTTT
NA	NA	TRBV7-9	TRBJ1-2	CASSLEQLYGYTF	TGTGCCAGCAGCTTAGAACAGCTCTATGGCTACACCTTC
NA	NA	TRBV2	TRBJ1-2	CASSPLGAGYTF	TGTGCCAGCAGTCCCCTGGGGGCCGGCTACACCTTC
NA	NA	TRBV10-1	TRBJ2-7	CASSDSQAGFYEQYF	TGCGCCAGCAGTGATTCCCAGGCGGGTTTCTACGAGCAGTACTTC
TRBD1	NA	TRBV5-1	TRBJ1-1	CASSLGTVTEAFF	TGCGCCAGCAGCTTAGGGACAGTCACTGAAGCTTTCTTT
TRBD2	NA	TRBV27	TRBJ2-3	CASPREVIGTDTQYF	TGTGCCAGCCCACGGGAGGTGATCGGCACAGATACGCAGTATTTT
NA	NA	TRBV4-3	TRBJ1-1	CASSQELMNTEAFF	TGCGCCAGCAGCCAAGAGTTGATGAACACTGAAGCTTTCTTT
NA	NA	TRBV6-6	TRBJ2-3	CASSYPTTDTQYF	TGTGCCAGCAGTTACCCTACTACAGATACGCAGTATTTT
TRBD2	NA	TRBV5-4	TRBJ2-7	CASSYGGERLREQYF	TGTGCCAGCAGCTACGGGGGGGAAAGGCTACGCGAGCAGTACTTC
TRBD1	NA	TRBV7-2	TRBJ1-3	CASSWIGQGANTIYF	TGTGCCAGCAGCTGGATAGGCCAGGGGGCGAACACCATATATTTT
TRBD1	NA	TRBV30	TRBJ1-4	CASLNRQGREKLFF	TGTGCCTCCTTAAACCGACAGGGACGAGAAAAACTGTTTTTT
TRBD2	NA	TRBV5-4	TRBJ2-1	CASSILLAGNDYNEQFF	TGTGCCAGCAGCATTCTTTTAGCGGGAAACGACTACAATGAGCAGTTCTTC
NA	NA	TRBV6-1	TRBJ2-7	CASSEGPALDSYEQYF	TGTGCCAGCAGTGAAGGCCCGGCACTTGACTCCTACGAGCAGTACTTC
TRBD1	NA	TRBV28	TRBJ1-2	CASSSGGGYTF	TGTGCCAGCAGCTCAGGGGGCGGCTACACCTTC
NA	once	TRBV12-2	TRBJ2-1	CASRLGFGANEQFF	TGTGCAAGTCGCTTAGGATTTGGCGCCAATGAGCAGTTCTTC
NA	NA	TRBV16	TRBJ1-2	CASSQLDLHTF	TGTGCCAGCAGCCAATTGGACCTTCACACCTTC
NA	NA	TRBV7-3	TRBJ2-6	CASSSESGANVLTF	TGTGCCAGCAGCTCCGAATCTGGGGCCAACGTCCTGACTTTC
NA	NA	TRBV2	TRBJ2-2	CASTVTGEGTGELFF	TGTGCCAGCACGGTGACGGGGGAAGGCACCGGGGAGCTGTTTTTT
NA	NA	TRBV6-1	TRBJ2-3	CASSERGLGTDTQYF	TGTGCCAGCAGTGAACGGGGGCTTGGCACAGATACGCAGTATTTT
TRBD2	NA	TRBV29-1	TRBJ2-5	CSVESLAGGETQYF	TGCAGCGTTGAGTCGCTAGCGGGAGGGGAGACCCAGTACTTC
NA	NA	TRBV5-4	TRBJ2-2	CASSWERVNTGELFF	TGTGCCAGCAGCTGGGAACGAGTAAACACCGGGGAGCTGTTTTTT
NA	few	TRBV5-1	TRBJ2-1	CASSLRQDNEQFF	TGCGCCAGCAGCTTGAGACAGGACAATGAGCAGTTCTTC
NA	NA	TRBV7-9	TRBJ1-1	CASSLQGDQNTEAFF	TGTGCCAGCAGCTTGCAAGGGGATCAGAACACTGAAGCTTTCTTT
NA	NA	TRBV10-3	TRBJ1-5	CAISESRQTSNQPQHF	TGTGCCATCAGTGAGTCAAGACAGACTAGCAATCAGCCCCAGCATTTT
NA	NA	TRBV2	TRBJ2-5	CASSTPGKETQYF	TGTGCCAGCAGCACCCCCGGGAAAGAGACCCAGTACTTC